Listed below are T cell receptor beta chains from one sample, sequenced in a study of human T cells and chemical hapten exposure. A single record per CDR3 protein comes from TCRdb applying MiXCR to the RACE reads. The table records some 380,000 distinct CDR3 sequences, 4% to 5.5% of them present only once. The input for sequencing was whole blood, taken in connection with sensitization to the hapten diphenylcyclopropenone (DPC). The receptors were gathered from a woman aged 50 to 65 with alopecia areata. Some clones in this sample may be carry-over from other donors' samples. The CDR3 runs from the conserved cysteine through the conserved F or W. A D gene is named only where the DNA matches it firmly. Clone size appears in some rows only: once, few, many, or a class for an expanded clone.

j_call clone_size d_call v_call cdr3_nt cdr3_aa
TRBJ1-1 few . TRBV5-1 TGCGCCAGCAGCTTAGTAGGGTACTCCACTGAAGCTTTCTTT CASSLVGYSTEAFF
TRBJ2-3 . . TRBV25-1 TGTGCCAGCGGAGGGGGCCTAGGCACAGATACGCAGTATTTT CASGGGLGTDTQYF
TRBJ2-1 few TRBD2 TRBV20-1 TGCAGTGCTAGAGATCTCCGGACTAGCGAAACAAATGAGCAGTTCTTC CSARDLRTSETNEQFF
TRBJ2-3 few TRBD2 TRBV12-3/TRBV12-4 TGTGCCAGCAGTTCGGGGGGGGGCCGCACAGATACGCAGTATTTT CASSSGGGRTDTQYF
TRBJ2-3 many TRBD2 TRBV18 TGTGCCAGCTCACGACTAGCGGGGACTAGCACAGATACGCAGTATTTT CASSRLAGTSTDTQYF
TRBJ2-3 . TRBD2 TRBV7-9 TGTGCCAGCAGCCAAAAGACTAGCGGGGTTAACACAGATACGCAGTATTTT CASSQKTSGVNTDTQYF
TRBJ1-6 . . TRBV12-5 TGTGCTAGTGGTTTGTGGTCCTATAATTCACCCCTCCACTTT CASGLWSYNSPLHF
TRBJ2-3 many TRBD2 TRBV29-1 TGCAGCGTTGGAGCGGGGGATACGCAGTATTTT CSVGAGDTQYF
TRBJ1-1 few . TRBV7-7 TGTGCCAGCAGCCCCCTGACGAGGGGCACTGAAGCTTTCTTT CASSPLTRGTEAFF
TRBJ1-1 few TRBD1 TRBV12-3/TRBV12-4 TGTGCCAGCAGTGTTTGGACAGGGGAGGCTTTCTTT CASSVWTGEAFF
TRBJ2-2 many TRBD1 TRBV5-1 TGCGCCAGCAGCCCTATACTTACAGGGGTGGACACCGGGGAGCTGTTTTTT CASSPILTGVDTGELFF
TRBJ1-4 many . TRBV7-9 TGTGCCAGCCGGCAATATGAAAAACTGTTTTTT CASRQYEKLFF
TRBJ2-1 . TRBD1 TRBV7-9 TGTGCCAGCACCGGGACAGTCTCCTACAATGAGCAGTTCTTC CASTGTVSYNEQFF
TRBJ2-2 few TRBD1 TRBV7-8 TGTGCCAGCAGACCTATATCGGGGACAGGGGGCACCGGGGAGCTGTTTTTT CASRPISGTGGTGELFF
TRBJ1-4 many . TRBV7-9 TGTGCCAGCAGCTTGTTGGGGTGGTCAACTAATGAAAAACTGTTTTTT CASSLLGWSTNEKLFF
TRBJ1-6 many . TRBV11-2 TGTGCCAGCAGCACACCCCAGGGGATTGGTAATTCACCCCTCCACTTT CASSTPQGIGNSPLHF
TRBJ2-7 few . TRBV27 TGTGCCAGCAGTGCGCGTAAGGACGAGCAGTACTTC CASSARKDEQYF